The 18 T cell receptor beta chains below come from one sample, sequenced in a study of OX40 agonist ivuxolimab in advanced cancers. Some clones are missing from TCRdb's copy, which holds only in-frame ones; the method was immunoSEQ multiplex PCR. The data contain just over 90,000 clones, more than 90% of them singletons. The sample here was CD4+ or CD8+ T cells sorted from blood, taken in a trial of the OX40 agonist ivuxolimab. These receptors were obtained from an adult with an advanced solid tumor such as melanoma, head and neck, liver or kidney cancer.

The rearrangement links TRBV5-1 to TRBJ1-2; weak D call: TRBD1 (5 bases). Germline CDR1 reads SGHRS; CDR2 reads YFSETQ. V lost 4 bases, J lost 4 bases, and 14 bases lay in between. This CDR3 has 14 residues. The CDR3 protein is CASSPLDSFYGYTF. The CDR3 coding sequence is TGCGCCAGCAGCCCCCTCGACAGCTTCTATGGCTACACCTTC. Variable domain in full (rest from reference TRBV5-1 and TRBJ1-2): KAGVTQTPRYLIKTRGQQVTLSCSPISGHRSVSWYQQTPGQGLQFLFEYFSETQRNKGNFPGRFSGRQFSNSRSEMNVSTLELGDSALYLCASSPLDSFYGYTFGSGTRLTVV.

The chain carries TRBV28 and TRBJ1-3; no reliable D call. V gave up 4 bases and J gave up 0 bases, with 10 bases separating them. The CDR3 spans 15 residues. Looked up from germline, CDR1 is MDHEN and CDR2 is SYDVKM. The CDR3 DNA reads TGTGCCAGCAGTTCGGACGCCTTCTCTGGAAACACCATATATTTT. It translates to CASSSDAFSGNTIYF.

The chain employs TRBV7-2 and TRBJ1-1, with a weak D call TRBD1 (5 bases). This CDR3 contains 18 residues. V dropped 5 bases and J dropped 6 bases, with 28 bases sitting between them. From germline, CDR1 is SGHTA and CDR2 FQGNSA. CDR3 residues: CASSPGVGVFISDAEAFF. CDR3 in DNA: TGTGCCAGCAGCCCCGGGGTGGGGGTCTTTATTTCCGACGCTGAAGCTTTCTTT.

The genes are TRBV27 and TRBJ1-2, with D possibly matching TRBD1 (6 bases). CDR3 size: 14 residues. From germline, CDR1 is MNHEY and CDR2 SMNVEV (reference sequence). V gave up 5 bases and J gave up 6 bases, with 16 bases separating them. The CDR3 loop reads CASSPGGGANGYTF. The CDR3 DNA follows: TGTGCCAGCAGTCCCGGCGGGGGCGCCAATGGCTACACCTTC.

The V and J genes are TRBV5-4 and TRBJ2-7; D might be TRBD1 (6 bases). Trimming took off 4 bases at V and 5 bases at J, with 13 bases between the two ends. The CDR3 sequence is 13 residues long. In germline, CDR1 is SGHNT, CDR2 YYREEE (reference sequence). CDR3 sequence: CASSGRDTHEQYF. CDR3 sequence (DNA): TGTGCCAGCAGCGGCCGGGACACCCACGAGCAGTACTTC.

The rearrangement uses TRBV9 and TRBJ2-3, with 7 bases aligning to TRBD2. This CDR3 region has 16 residues. Germline values: CDR1 SGDLS, CDR2 YYNGEE. The trim removed 7 bases at V and 2 bases at J, leaving 13 bases unmatched. CDR3 residues: CASATGTGGHTDTQYF. CDR3 in DNA: TGTGCCAGCGCGACTGGGACGGGGGGTCACACAGATACGCAGTATTTT.

This clone was counted only a few times. The gene calls are TRBV2 and TRBJ1-1, with a tentative D call TRBD1 (6 bases). The V end was cut by 8 bases, the J end by 1 base, with 11 bases between. Germline V gene sequence: CDR1 SNHLY, CDR2 FYNNEI. The CDR3 runs 13 residues. CDR3 nucleotide sequence: TGTGCCAGCGCGGACAGCTCGAACACTGAAGCTTTCTTT. Translating it yields CASADSSNTEAFF.

In its sample, this clone was seen once. The rearrangement joins TRBV25-1 to TRBJ1-1, with TRBD1 matching 10 bases. CDR3 length: 15 residues. Germline CDR1 is MGHDK and CDR2 is SYGVNS. J was trimmed by 5 bases and V by 8 bases; bases with no gene match: 11. The CDR3 spells CASGRDRGRWTEAFF. The CDR3 DNA is TGTGCCAGCGGCCGGGACAGGGGCCGGTGGACTGAAGCTTTCTTT. The full variable domain, rest sourced from reference TRBV25-1 and TRBJ1-1, is EADIYQTPRYLVIGTGKKITLECSQTMGHDKMYWYQQDPGMELHLIHYSYGVNSTEKGDLSSESTVSRIRTEHFPLTLESARPSHTSQYLCASGRDRGRWTEAFFGQGTRLTVV.

The gene calls are TRBV15 and TRBJ2-3; 10 bases fit TRBD2. Germline CDR1 reads LNHNV; CDR2 reads YYDKDF (reference sequence). The CDR3 length is 18 residues. V gave up 1 base and J gave up 0 bases; unmatched junction bases: 7. CDR3 bases: TGTGCCACCAGCAGAGCGGCTAGCGGGGGCCCTAGCACAGATACGCAGTATTTT. Its protein product is CATSRAASGGPSTDTQYF.

V usage is TRBV2 and J usage is TRBJ2-7, with D unresolved. Trimming left V 6 bases short and J 1 base short, with 13 bases between. Germline V gives CDR1 SNHLY, CDR2 FYNNEI. This CDR3 region has 14 residues. CDR3 amino acids: CASSTSEKSYEQYF. The CDR3 nucleotides are TGTGCCAGCAGCACCTCTGAGAAATCCTACGAGCAGTACTTC.

J is TRBJ1-2 and V is TRBV7-6; no clear D. Deletions cut 5 bases from V and 4 bases from J, with 11 bases between. Germline CDR1 and CDR2: SGHVS and FNYEAQ. The CDR3 is 13 amino acids. CDR3 sequence reads: CASSPGSLYGYTF. The CDR3 coding sequence is TGTGCCAGCAGCCCCGGGAGTCTCTATGGCTACACCTTC.

The V call is TRBV7-8, the J call TRBJ1-5, with 9 bases fitting TRBD1. The ends lost 3 bases at V and 2 bases at J; junction bases unmatched: 8. The CDR3 extends over 17 amino acids. Germline V gene sequence: CDR1 SGHVS, CDR2 FQNEAQ. The CDR3 sequence: CASSLKPRQGGNQPQHF. In DNA form, the CDR3 reads TGTGCCAGCAGCTTGAAGCCCCGACAGGGGGGCAATCAGCCCCAGCATTTT. The full variable domain, its missing parts supplied by reference TRBV7-8 and TRBJ1-5, is GAGVSQSPRYKVAKRGQDVALRCDPISGHVSLFWYQQALGQGPEFLTYFQNEAQLDKSGLPSDRFFAERPEGSVSTLKIQRTQQEDSAVYLCASSLKPRQGGNQPQHFGDGTRLSIL.

The chain links TRBV4-3 to TRBJ2-5; 7 bases are a match to TRBD1. The CDR3 length is 15 residues. The J segment lost 5 bases and the V segment lost 4 bases, leaving 10 bases of the junction unmatched. CDR1 and CDR2 from the germline V gene are LGHNA and YSLEER. In nucleotides, the CDR3 is TGCGCCAGCAGCCCGGAGAGGGGGCGCGGGGAGACCCAGTACTTC. Its translation is CASSPERGRGETQYF.

The chain is built from TRBV28 and TRBJ2-1, with TRBD2 identical over 8 bases. With 6 bases clipped from V and 6 bases from J, the junction kept 4 bases outside the gene matches. The germline V gene encodes CDR1 MDHEN and CDR2 SYDVKM. The CDR3 length is 13 residues. The CDR3 spells CASRDGGANEQFF. CDR3 sequence (DNA): TGTGCCAGCAGAGACGGGGGGGCCAATGAGCAGTTCTTC.

This chain links TRBV28 with TRBJ1-5, with 7 positions matching TRBD1. J was trimmed by 4 bases and V by 4 bases; bases with no gene match: 7. Germline CDR1 reads MDHEN; CDR2 reads SYDVKM. The CDR3 has 15 amino acids. CDR3 nucleotide sequence: TGTGCCAGCAGTTACAGGGGAGTCCGGAATCAGCCCCAGCATTTT. Protein: CASSYRGVRNQPQHF.

The rearrangement links TRBV7-2 to TRBJ2-7; weak D call: TRBD1 (5 bases). From germline, CDR1 is SGHTA and CDR2 FQGNSA. Trimming shortened V by 3 bases and J by 6 bases, and 15 bases separated the two germline ends. The CDR3 extends over 14 amino acids. Here the CDR3 reads CASSFGARLSEQYF. CDR3 coding DNA: TGTGCCAGCAGCTTTGGGGCCCGTCTCAGCGAGCAGTACTTC.

The chain links TRBV27 to TRBJ2-7, with 8 bases that match TRBD2. V was clipped by 2 bases and J by 5 bases; unmatched bases: 2. The CDR3 runs to 13 residues. Germline assignment: CDR1 MNHEY and CDR2 SMNVEV (reference sequence). CDR3 coding DNA: TGTGCCAGCAGTTTAACTAGCGGCGACGAGCAGTACTTC. Protein sequence: CASSLTSGDEQYF.

This chain joins TRBV27 and TRBJ2-7; D may be TRBD2 (5 bases). This CDR3 contains 13 residues. V was pared by 11 bases and J by 3 bases, with 17 bases between. The V gene's germline CDR1 is MNHEY and CDR2 SMNVEV (reference sequence). CDR3 DNA sequence: TGTGCCGGCCGGGATCCCTTTAACTACGAGCAGTACTTC. It codes for CAGRDPFNYEQYF.